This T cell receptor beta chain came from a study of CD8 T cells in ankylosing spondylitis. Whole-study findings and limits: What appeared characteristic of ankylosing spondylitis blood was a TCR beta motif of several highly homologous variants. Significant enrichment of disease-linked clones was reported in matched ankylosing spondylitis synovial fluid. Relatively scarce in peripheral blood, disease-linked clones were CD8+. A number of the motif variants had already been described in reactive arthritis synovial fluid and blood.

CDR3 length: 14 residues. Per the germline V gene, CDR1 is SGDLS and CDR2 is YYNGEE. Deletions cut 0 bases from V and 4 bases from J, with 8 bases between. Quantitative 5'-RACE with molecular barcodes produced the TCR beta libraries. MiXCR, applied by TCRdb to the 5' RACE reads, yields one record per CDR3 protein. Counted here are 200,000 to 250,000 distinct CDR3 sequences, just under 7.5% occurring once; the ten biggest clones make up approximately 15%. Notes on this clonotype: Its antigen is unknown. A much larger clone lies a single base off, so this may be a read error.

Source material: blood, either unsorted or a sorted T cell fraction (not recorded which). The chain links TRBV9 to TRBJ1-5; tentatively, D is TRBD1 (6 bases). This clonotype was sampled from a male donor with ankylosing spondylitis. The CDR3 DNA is TGTGCCAGCAGCGTAGGTACAGGGAATCAGCCCCAGCATTTT. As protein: CASSVGTGNQPQHF.